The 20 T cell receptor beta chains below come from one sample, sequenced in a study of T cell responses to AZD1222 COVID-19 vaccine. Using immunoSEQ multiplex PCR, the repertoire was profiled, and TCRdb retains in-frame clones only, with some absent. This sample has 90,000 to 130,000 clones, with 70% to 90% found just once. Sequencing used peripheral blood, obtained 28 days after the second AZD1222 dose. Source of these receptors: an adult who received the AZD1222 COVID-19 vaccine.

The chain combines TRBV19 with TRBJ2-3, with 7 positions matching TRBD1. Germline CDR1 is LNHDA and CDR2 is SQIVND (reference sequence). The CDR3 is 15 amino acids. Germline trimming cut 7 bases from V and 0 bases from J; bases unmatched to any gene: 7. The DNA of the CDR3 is TGTGCCAGTAAGCTGCAGGGGGTCAGCACAGATACGCAGTATTTT. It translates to CASKLQGVSTDTQYF. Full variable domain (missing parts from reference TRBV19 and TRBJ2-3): DGGITQSPKYLFRKEGQNVTLSCEQNLNHDAMYWYRQDPGQGLRLIYYSQIVNDFQKGDIAEGYSVSREKKESFPLTVTSAQKNPTAFYLCASKLQGVSTDTQYFGPGTRLTVL.

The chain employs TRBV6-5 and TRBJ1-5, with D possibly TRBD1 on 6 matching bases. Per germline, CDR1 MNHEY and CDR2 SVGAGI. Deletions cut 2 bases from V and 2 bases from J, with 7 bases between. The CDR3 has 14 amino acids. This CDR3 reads CASSYGGRNQPQHF. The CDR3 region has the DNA TGTGCCAGCAGTTACGGGGGGCGCAATCAGCCCCAGCATTTT.

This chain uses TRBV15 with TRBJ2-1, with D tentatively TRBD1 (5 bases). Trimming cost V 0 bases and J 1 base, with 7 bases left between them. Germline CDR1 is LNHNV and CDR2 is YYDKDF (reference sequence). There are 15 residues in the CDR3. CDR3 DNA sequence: TGTGCCACCAGCAGAGATAGGGGATCCTACAATGAGCAGTTCTTC. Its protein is CATSRDRGSYNEQFF.

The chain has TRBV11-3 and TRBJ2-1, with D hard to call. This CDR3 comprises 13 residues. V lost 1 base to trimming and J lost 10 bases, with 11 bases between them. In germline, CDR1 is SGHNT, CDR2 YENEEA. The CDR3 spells CASSLGWVAEQFF. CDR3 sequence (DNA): TGTGCCAGCAGCTTAGGATGGGTAGCCGAGCAGTTCTTC.

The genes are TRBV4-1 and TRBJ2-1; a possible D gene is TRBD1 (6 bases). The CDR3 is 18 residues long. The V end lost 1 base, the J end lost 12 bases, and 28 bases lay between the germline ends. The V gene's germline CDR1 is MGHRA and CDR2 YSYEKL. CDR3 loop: CASSQGVTGLSGVRGQFF. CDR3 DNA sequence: TGCGCCAGCAGCCAAGGGGTGACAGGACTTTCCGGTGTGAGGGGGCAGTTCTTC.

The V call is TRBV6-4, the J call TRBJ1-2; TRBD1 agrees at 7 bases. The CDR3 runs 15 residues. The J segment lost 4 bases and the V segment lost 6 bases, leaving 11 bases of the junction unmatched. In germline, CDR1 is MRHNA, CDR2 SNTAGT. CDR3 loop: CASRDPRQGSYGYTF. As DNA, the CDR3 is TGTGCCAGCAGAGATCCTCGACAGGGAAGCTATGGCTACACCTTC.

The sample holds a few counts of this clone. CDR3: CASSKTSGEETQYF. CDR3 sequence (DNA): TGTGCCAGCAGCAAGACTAGCGGGGAAGAGACCCAGTACTTC. The V and J genes are TRBV7-9 and TRBJ2-5, with 11 nucleotides matching TRBD2. Germline V gene lookup returns CDR1 SEHNR and CDR2 FQNEAQ (reference sequence). The CDR3 is 14 residues long. V was pared by 5 bases and J by 3 bases, with 2 bases of the junction left unmatched.

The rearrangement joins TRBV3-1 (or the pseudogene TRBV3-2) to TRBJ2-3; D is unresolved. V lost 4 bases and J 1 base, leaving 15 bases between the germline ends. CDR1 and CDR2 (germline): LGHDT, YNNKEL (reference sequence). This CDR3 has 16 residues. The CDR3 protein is CASSPPPTSGTDTQYF. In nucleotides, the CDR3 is TGTGCCAGCAGCCCCCCCCCAACGAGTGGCACAGATACGCAGTATTTT.

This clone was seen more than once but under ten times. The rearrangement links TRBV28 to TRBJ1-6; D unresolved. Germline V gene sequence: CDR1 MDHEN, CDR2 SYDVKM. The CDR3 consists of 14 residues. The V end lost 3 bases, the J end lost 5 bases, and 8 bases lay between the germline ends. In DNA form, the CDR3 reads TGTGCCAGCAGTTTCCCAGGTGATAATTCACCCCTCCACTTT. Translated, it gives CASSFPGDNSPLHF.

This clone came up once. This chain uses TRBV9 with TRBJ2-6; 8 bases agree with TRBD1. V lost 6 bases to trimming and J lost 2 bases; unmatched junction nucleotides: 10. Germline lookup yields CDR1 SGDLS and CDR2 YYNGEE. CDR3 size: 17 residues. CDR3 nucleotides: TGTGCCAGCACCCAGTCCCGGGACAGGCCTGGGGCCAACGTCCTGACTTTC. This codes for CASTQSRDRPGANVLTF.

This CDR3 reads CASSPPGQGPNQPQHF. The CDR3 nucleotides read TGTGCCAGCAGCCCCCCGGGACAGGGCCCCAATCAGCCCCAGCATTTT. The chain is built from TRBV28 and TRBJ1-5; 9 bases agree with TRBD1. J lost 3 bases, V lost 6 bases, and 9 bases had no gene match. Germline V gives CDR1 MDHEN, CDR2 SYDVKM. The CDR3 has 16 amino acids.

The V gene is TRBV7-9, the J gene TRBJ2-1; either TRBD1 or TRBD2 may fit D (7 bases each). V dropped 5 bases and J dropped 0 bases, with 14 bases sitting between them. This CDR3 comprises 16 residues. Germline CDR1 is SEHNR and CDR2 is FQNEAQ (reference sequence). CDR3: CASSRGGGSSYNEQFF. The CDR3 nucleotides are TGTGCCAGCAGCCGAGGGGGCGGGAGCTCCTACAATGAGCAGTTCTTC.

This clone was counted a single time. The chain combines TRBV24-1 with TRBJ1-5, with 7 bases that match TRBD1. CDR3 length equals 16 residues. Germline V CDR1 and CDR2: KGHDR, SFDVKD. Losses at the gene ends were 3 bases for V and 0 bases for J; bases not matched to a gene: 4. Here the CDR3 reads CATSDAGQTSNQPQHF. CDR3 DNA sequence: TGTGCCACCAGTGATGCGGGACAGACTAGCAATCAGCCCCAGCATTTT.

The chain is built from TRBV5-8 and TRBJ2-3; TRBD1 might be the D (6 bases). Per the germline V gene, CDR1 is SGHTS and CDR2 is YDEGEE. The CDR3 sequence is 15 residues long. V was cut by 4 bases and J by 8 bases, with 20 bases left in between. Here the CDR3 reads CASSVRLTGSTTQYF. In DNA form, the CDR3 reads TGTGCCAGCAGCGTCCGACTCACAGGGAGTACTACGCAGTATTTT.

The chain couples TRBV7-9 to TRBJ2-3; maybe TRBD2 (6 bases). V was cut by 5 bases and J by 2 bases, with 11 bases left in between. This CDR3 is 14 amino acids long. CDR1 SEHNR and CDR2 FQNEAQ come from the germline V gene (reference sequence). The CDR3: CASSQDYTTDTQYF. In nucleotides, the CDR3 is TGTGCCAGCAGCCAGGACTACACCACAGATACGCAGTATTTT.

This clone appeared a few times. CDR3 DNA sequence: TGTGCCAGCAGCACAACAGGGGGCACTAATGAAAAACTGTTTTTT. It translates to CASSTTGGTNEKLFF. The chain recombines TRBV5-6 with TRBJ1-4; 9 bases fit TRBD1. This CDR3 has 15 residues. The germline gives CDR1 SGHDT, CDR2 YYEEEE. The V and J ends lost 4 bases and 2 bases, in that order; junction bases with no gene match: 3.

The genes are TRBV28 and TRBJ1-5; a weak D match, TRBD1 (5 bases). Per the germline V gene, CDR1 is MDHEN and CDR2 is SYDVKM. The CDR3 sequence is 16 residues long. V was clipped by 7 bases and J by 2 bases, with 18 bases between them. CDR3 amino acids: CASTHPRRDRNQPQHF. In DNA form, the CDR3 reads TGTGCCAGCACCCACCCCCGCCGGGACCGCAATCAGCCCCAGCATTTT.

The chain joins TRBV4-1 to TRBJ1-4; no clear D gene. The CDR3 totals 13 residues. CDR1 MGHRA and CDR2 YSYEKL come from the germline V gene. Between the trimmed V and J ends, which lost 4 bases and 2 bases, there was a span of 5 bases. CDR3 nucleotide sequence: TGCGCCAGCAGCCCCTACACTAATGAAAAACTGTTTTTT. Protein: CASSPYTNEKLFF.

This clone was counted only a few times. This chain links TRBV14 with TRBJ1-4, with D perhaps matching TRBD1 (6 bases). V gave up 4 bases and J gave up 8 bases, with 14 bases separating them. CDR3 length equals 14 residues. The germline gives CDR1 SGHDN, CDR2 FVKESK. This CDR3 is CASSRGQMREKLFF. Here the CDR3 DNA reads TGTGCCAGCAGCCGAGGACAGATGAGGGAAAAACTGTTTTTT.

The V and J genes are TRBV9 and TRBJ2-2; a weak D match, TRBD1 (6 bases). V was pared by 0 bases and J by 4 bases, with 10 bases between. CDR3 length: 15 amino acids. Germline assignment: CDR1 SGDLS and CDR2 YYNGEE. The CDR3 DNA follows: TGTGCCAGCAGCGTAGCTCTGGGGGCCACCGGGGAGCTGTTTTTT. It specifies CASSVALGATGELFF.